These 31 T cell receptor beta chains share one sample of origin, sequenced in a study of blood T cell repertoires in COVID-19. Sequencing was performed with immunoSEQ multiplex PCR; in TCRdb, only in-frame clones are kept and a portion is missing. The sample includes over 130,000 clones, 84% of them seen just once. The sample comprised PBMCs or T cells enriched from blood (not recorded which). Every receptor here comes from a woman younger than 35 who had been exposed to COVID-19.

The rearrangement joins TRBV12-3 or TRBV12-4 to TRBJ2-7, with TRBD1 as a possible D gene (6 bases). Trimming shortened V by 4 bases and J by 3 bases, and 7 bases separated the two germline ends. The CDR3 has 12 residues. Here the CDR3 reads CASSSGVYEQYF. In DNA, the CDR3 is TGTGCCAGCAGTTCAGGGGTCTACGAGCAGTACTTC.

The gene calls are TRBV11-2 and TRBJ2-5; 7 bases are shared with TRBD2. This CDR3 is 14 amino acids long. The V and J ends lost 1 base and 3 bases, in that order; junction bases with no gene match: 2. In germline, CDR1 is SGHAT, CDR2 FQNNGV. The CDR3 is CASSLALAEETQYF. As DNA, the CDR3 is TGTGCCAGCAGCTTAGCCCTAGCGGAAGAGACCCAGTACTTC.

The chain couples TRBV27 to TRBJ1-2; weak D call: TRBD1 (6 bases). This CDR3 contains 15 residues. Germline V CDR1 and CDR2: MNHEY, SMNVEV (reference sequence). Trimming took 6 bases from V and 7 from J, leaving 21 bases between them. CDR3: CASSPTLVGAAGYTF. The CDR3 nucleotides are TGTGCCAGCAGCCCTACCCTCGTGGGGGCTGCTGGCTACACCTTC.

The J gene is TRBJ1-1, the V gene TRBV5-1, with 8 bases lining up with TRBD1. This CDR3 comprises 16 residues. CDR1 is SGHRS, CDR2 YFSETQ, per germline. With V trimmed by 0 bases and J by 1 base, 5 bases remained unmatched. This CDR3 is CASSLGQGAENTEAFF. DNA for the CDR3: TGCGCCAGCAGCTTGGGGCAGGGGGCGGAGAACACTGAAGCTTTCTTT.

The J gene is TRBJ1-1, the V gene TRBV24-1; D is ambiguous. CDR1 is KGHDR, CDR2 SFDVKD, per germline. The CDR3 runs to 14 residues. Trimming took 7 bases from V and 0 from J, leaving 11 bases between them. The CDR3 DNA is TGTGCCACCAGCCGTGAGGTCTTGAACACTGAAGCTTTCTTT. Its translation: CATSREVLNTEAFF.

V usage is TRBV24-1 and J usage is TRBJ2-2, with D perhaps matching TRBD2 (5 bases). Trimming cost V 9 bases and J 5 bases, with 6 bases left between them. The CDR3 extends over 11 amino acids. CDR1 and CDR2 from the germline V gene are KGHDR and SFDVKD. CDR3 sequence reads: CATGLTGELFF. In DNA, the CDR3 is TGTGCCACCGGACTTACCGGGGAGCTGTTTTTT.

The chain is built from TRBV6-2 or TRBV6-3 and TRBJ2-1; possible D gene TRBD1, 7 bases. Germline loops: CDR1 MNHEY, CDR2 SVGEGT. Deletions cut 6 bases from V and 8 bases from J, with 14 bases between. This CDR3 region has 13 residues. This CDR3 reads CASSSQGGYEQFF. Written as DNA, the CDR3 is TGTGCCAGCAGCTCTCAGGGGGGCTATGAGCAGTTCTTC.

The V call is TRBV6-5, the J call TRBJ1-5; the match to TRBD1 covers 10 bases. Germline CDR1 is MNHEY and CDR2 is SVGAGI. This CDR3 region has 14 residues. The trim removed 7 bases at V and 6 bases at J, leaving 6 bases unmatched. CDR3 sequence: CASTQWTGGQPQHF. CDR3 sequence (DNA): TGTGCCAGCACCCAGTGGACAGGGGGTCAGCCCCAGCATTTT.

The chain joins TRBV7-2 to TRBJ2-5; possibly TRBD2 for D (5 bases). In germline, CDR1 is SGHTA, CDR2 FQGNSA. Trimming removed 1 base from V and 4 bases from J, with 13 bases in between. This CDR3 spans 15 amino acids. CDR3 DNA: TGTGCCAGCAGCTTAGTTATTCGGGAACGAGAGACCCAGTACTTC. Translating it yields CASSLVIRERETQYF.

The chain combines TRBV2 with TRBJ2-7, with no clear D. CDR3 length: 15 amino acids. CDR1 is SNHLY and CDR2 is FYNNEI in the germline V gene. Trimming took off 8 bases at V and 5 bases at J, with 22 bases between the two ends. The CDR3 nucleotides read TGTGCCAGCTCCCAAAATTTGGTACCGAGGAACGAGCAGTACTTC. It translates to CASSQNLVPRNEQYF.

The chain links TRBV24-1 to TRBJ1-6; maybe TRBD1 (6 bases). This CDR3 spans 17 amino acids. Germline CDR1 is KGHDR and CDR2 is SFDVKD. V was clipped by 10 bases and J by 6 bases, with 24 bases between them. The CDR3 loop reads CATRGTPWGLCNSPLHF. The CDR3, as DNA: TGTGCCACTCGCGGAACACCCTGGGGGCTCTGTAATTCACCCCTCCACTTT.

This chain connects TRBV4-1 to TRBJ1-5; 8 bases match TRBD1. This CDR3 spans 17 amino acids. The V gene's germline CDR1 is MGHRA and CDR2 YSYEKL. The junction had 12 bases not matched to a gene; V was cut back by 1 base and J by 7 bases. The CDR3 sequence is CASSQGIGRGLGQPQHF. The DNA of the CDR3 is TGCGCCAGCAGCCAAGGAATAGGCAGGGGGCTTGGGCAGCCCCAGCATTTT.

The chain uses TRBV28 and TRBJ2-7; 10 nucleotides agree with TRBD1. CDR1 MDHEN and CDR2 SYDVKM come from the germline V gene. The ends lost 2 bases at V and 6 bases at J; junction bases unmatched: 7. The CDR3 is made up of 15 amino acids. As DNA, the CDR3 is TGTGCCAGCAGTTTACGGACAGGGGGAAGAGGCGAGCAGTACTTC. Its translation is CASSLRTGGRGEQYF.

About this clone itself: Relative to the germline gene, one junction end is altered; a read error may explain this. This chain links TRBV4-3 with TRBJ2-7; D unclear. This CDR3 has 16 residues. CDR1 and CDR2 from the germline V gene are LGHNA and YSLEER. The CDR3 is CASSQEVHLGSSEQYF. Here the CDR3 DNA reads TGCGCCAGCAGCCAAGAGGTCCATCTAGGTTCCTCCGAGCAGTACTTC.

CDR3 loop: CAWSVLGSAEAFF. In nucleotides, the CDR3 is TGTGCCTGGAGTGTTCTGGGCTCTGCTGAAGCTTTCTTT. The V call is TRBV30, the J call TRBJ1-1; no clear D gene. The germline V and J ends were trimmed by 0 bases and 6 bases, with 11 bases remaining between them. Germline values: CDR1 GTSNPN, CDR2 SVGIG (reference sequence). The CDR3 totals 13 residues.

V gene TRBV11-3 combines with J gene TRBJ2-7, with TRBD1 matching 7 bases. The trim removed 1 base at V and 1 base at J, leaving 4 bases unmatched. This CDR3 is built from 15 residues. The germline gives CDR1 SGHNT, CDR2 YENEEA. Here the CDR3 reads CASSLGGTESYEQYF. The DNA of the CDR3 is TGTGCCAGCAGCTTAGGTGGGACAGAGTCCTACGAGCAGTACTTC.

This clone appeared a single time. The CDR3 nucleotides read TGTGCCAGTAGTATGCGACTAGCGGGAGTTCGGGGTAGAGAAGAGCAGTTCTTC. This sequence encodes CASSMRLAGVRGREEQFF. This chain uses TRBV19 with TRBJ2-1, with 12 bases matching TRBD2. CDR3 length: 18 amino acids. Germline-derived CDR1 and CDR2 are LNHDA and SQIVND (reference sequence). Trimming took 3 bases from V and 10 from J; bases not matched to a gene: 16.

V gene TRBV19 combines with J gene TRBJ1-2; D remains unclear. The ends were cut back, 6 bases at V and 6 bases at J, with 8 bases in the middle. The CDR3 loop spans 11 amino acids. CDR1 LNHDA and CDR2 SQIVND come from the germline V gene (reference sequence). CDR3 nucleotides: TGTGCCAGTAGATCTGGAGATGGCTACACCTTC. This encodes CASRSGDGYTF.

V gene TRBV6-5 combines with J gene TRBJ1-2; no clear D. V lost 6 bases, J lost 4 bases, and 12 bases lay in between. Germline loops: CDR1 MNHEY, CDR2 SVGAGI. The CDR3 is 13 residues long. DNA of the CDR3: TGTGCCAGCAGCCAAACTAACTTCTATGGCTACACCTTC. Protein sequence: CASSQTNFYGYTF.

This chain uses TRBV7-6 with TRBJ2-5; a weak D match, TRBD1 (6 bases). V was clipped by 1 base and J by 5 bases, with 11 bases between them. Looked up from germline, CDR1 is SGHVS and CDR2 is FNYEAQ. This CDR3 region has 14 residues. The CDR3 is CASSLGTARETQYF. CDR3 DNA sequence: TGTGCCAGCAGCTTAGGGACAGCACGGGAGACCCAGTACTTC. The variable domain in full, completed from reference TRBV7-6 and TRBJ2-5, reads GAGVSQSPRYKVTKRGQDVALRCDPISGHVSLYWYRQALGQGPEFLTYFNYEAQQDKSGLPNDRFSAERPEGSISTLTIQRTEQRDSAMYRCASSLGTARETQYFGPGTRLLVL.

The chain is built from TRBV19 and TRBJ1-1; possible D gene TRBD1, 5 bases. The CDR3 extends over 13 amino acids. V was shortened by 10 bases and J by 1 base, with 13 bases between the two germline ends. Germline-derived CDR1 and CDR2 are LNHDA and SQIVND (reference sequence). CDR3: CATRDGGNTEAFF. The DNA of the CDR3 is TGTGCCACCCGGGACGGGGGGAACACTGAAGCTTTCTTT.

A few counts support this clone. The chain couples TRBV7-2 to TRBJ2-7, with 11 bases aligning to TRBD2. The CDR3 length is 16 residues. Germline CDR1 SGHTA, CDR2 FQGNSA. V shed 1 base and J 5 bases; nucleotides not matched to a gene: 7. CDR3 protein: CASSLDTSGSKNEQYF. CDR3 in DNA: TGTGCCAGCAGCTTAGATACTAGCGGGAGTAAGAACGAGCAGTACTTC.

Here the CDR3 reads CASSLAGGDYEQYF. In DNA form, the CDR3 reads TGTGCCAGCAGCTTAGCAGGGGGCGACTACGAGCAGTACTTC. The chain carries TRBV11-2 and TRBJ2-7; TRBD1 matches at 8 bases. Germline V gene data show CDR1 as SGHAT and CDR2 as FQNNGV. Trimming cost V 1 base and J 3 bases; bases outside gene matches: 2. This CDR3 region has 14 residues.

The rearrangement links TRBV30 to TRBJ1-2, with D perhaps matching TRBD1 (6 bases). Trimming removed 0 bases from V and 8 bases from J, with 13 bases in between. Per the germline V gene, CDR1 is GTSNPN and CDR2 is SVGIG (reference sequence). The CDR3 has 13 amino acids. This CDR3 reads CAWSVRQVLGYTF. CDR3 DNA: TGTGCCTGGAGTGTACGACAGGTCCTGGGCTACACCTTC.

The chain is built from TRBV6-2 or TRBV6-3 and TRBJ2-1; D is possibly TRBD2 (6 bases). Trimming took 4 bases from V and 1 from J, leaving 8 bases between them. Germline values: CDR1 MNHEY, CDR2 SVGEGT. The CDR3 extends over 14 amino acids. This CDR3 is CASSSRGSYNEQFF. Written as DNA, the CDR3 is TGTGCCAGCAGTTCTCGGGGGTCCTACAATGAGCAGTTCTTC.

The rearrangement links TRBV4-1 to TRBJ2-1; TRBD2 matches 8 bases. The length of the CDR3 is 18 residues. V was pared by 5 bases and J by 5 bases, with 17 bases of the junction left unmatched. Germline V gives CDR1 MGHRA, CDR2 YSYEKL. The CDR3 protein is CASSSSSGSLLTHNEQFF. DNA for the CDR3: TGCGCCAGCAGCAGCTCCAGCGGGAGTTTATTGACCCACAATGAGCAGTTCTTC.

The CDR3 protein is CASSIDTSGRYEQYF. In DNA form, the CDR3 reads TGTGCCAGTAGTATAGATACTAGCGGGAGGTACGAGCAGTACTTC. The chain is built from TRBV19 and TRBJ2-7; 12 nucleotides align to TRBD2. With 0 bases clipped from V and 4 bases from J, the junction kept 1 base outside the gene matches. Germline assignment: CDR1 LNHDA and CDR2 SQIVND (reference sequence). The CDR3 is made up of 15 amino acids.

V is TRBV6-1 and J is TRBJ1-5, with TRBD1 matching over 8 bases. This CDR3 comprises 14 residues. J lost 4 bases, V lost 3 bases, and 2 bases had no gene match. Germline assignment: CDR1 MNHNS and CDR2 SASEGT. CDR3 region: CASSDTGGNQPQHF. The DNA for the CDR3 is TGTGCCAGCAGTGATACAGGGGGTAATCAGCCCCAGCATTTT.

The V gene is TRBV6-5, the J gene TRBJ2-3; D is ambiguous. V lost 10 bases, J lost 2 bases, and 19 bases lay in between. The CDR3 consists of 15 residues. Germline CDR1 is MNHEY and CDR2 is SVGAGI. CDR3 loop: CATRPARGNTDTQYF. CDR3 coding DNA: TGTGCCACCCGCCCCGCCCGCGGTAACACAGATACGCAGTATTTT.

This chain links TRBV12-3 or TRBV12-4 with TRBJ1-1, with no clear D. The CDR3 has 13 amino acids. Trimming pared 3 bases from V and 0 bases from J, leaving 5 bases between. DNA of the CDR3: TGTGCCAGCAGTTTCACTGTGAACACTGAAGCTTTCTTT. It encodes CASSFTVNTEAFF.

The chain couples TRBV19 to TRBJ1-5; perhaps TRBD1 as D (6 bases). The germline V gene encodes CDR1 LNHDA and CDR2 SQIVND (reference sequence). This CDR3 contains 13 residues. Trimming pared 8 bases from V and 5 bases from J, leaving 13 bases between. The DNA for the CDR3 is TGTGCCAGTGGACAGCGTATAGATCAGCCCCAGCATTTT. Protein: CASGQRIDQPQHF.